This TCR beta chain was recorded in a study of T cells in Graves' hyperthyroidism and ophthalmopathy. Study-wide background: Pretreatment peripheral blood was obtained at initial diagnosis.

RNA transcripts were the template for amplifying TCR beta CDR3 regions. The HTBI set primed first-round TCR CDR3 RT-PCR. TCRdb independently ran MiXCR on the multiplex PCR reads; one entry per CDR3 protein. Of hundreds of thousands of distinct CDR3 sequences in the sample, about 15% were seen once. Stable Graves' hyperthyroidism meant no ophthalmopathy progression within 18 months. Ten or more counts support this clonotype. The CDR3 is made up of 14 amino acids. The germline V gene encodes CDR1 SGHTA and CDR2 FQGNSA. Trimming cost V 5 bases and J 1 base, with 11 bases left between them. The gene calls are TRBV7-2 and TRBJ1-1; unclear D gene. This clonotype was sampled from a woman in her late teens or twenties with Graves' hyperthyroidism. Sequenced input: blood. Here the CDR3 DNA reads TGTGCCAGCAGCCTCGCCCGTGGGAACACTGAAGCTTTCTTT. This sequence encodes CASSLARGNTEAFF.